The clone carrying this TCR beta chain has a single count. Sequencing was performed with immunoSEQ multiplex PCR; in TCRdb, only in-frame clones are kept and a portion is missing. Among over 95,000 clones listed, just under 90% were seen once. The data are from a study of T cell responses to AZD1222 COVID-19 vaccine. Germline V gene data show CDR1 as LGHDT and CDR2 as YNNKEL (reference sequence). Germline trimming cut 1 base from V and 13 bases from J; bases unmatched to any gene: 11. The CDR3 length is 14 residues. The input for sequencing was peripheral blood, taken on day 0 of AZD1222 vaccination. The clonotype was recovered from an adult in good health. The chain joins TRBV3-1 (or the pseudogene TRBV3-2) to TRBJ1-1; 8 positions agree with TRBD1. This chain's CDR3 is CASSQGDRGILGFF. The CDR3 DNA reads TGTGCCAGCAGCCAAGGAGACAGGGGAATTTTGGGTTTCTTT.